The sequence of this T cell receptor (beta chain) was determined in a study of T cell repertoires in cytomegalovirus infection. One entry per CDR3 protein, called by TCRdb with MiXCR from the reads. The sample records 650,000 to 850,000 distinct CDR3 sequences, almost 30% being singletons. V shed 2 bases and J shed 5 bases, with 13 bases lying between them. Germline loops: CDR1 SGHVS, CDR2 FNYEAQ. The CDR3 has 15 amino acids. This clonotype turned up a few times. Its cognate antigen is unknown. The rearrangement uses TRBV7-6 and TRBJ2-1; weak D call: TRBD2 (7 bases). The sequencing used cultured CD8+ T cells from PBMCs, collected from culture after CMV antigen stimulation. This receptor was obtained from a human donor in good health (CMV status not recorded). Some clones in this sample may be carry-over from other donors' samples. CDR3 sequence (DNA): TGTGCCAGCAGCTTAATGGCGGGGGCAAACAATGAGCAGTTCTTC. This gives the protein CASSLMAGANNEQFF.